These T cell receptor beta chains were read from a single sample in a study of shared clonotypes between healthy human individuals. Sequencing used immunoSEQ multiplex PCR; TCRdb keeps in-frame clones, though not all of them. The data show roughly 590,000 clones, roughly 95% seen once. Sequenced: naive CD8+ T cells sorted from blood. The receptors were gathered from a woman aged 25 to 39 in good health. Both conserved end residues are part of each CDR3. D genes are given only for firm matches. Not every row has a clone size; where given, it reads once, few, many or a size class.

>.|TRBV4-1|.|TRBJ1-3
CASSQVVVELLSGNTIYF
TGCGCCAGCAGCCAAGTCGTCGTTGAGTTACTGTCTGGAAACACCATATATTTT
>.|TRBV6-4|.|TRBJ2-3
CASSAGDSYTDTQYF
TGTGCCAGCAGTGCAGGAGACAGTTACACAGATACGCAGTATTTT
>.|TRBV6-5|.|TRBJ2-2
CATGWDGGSGELFF
TGTGCAACCGGTTGGGACGGTGGCAGCGGGGAGCTGTTTTTT
>.|TRBV28|TRBD2|TRBJ2-7
CASSGGSGSYEQYF
TGTGCCAGCAGCGGGGGGTCTGGGAGTTACGAGCAGTACTTC
>.|TRBV7-9|.|TRBJ2-1
CASSSRRIGGGYNEQFF
TGTGCCAGCAGCTCCAGACGAATAGGAGGGGGGTACAATGAGCAGTTCTTC
>once|TRBV28|TRBD1|TRBJ1-1
CASSLTGVYTEAFF
TGTGCCAGCAGTTTGACAGGGGTCTACACTGAAGCTTTCTTT
>.|TRBV18|.|TRBJ1-5
CASSPEVLGANQPQHF
TGTGCCAGCTCACCCGAGGTATTGGGGGCCAATCAGCCCCAGCATTTT
>.|TRBV7-9|.|TRBJ2-1
CASSMDWAEGEQFF
TGTGCCAGCAGCATGGACTGGGCGGAGGGTGAGCAGTTCTTC
>.|TRBV13|TRBD1|TRBJ2-1
CASSITTGQENYNEQFF
TGTGCCAGCAGCATTACAACGGGACAGGAGAACTACAATGAGCAGTTCTTC
>.|TRBV27|TRBD2|TRBJ2-2
CASRLAGAAGELFF
TGTGCCAGCAGACTAGCGGGAGCTGCCGGGGAGCTGTTTTTT
>.|TRBV28|TRBD2|TRBJ2-3
CASSTSGRSTDTQYF
TGTGCCAGCTCGACTAGCGGGAGGTCCACAGATACGCAGTATTTT
>.|TRBV7-3|.|TRBJ2-5
CASSLTVRGMGETQYF
TGTGCCAGCAGCTTAACGGTCCGCGGGATGGGAGAGACCCAGTACTTC
>.|TRBV2|.|TRBJ2-3
CARDRGNTDTQYF
TGTGCCAGGGACCGTGGGAACACAGATACGCAGTATTTT
>once|TRBV28|TRBD2|TRBJ2-1
CASSYGGDNEQFF
TGTGCCAGCAGTTACGGGGGGGACAATGAGCAGTTCTTC
>.|TRBV28|TRBD1|TRBJ2-7
CASSLSDRGPYEQYF
TGTGCCAGCAGTTTATCCGACAGGGGGCCCTACGAGCAGTACTTC
>.|TRBV6-5|.|TRBJ1-6
CATSGGINFSPLHF
TGTGCCACCTCGGGCGGGATTAATTTTTCACCCCTCCACTTT
>.|TRBV9|.|TRBJ2-2
CASSAGRGTGELFF
TGTGCCAGCAGCGCGGGACGGGGCACCGGGGAGCTGTTTTTT
>.|TRBV5-4|.|TRBJ1-1
CASSLPGDPANTEAFF
TGTGCCAGCAGCTTACCCGGGGACCCGGCTAACACTGAAGCTTTCTTT
>once|TRBV2|.|TRBJ2-3
CASSEGPGGTDTQYF
TGTGCCAGCAGTGAAGGTCCCGGGGGCACAGATACGCAGTATTTT
>.|TRBV15|.|TRBJ2-1
CATSRDRYNEQFF
TGTGCCACCAGCCGAGACAGGTACAATGAGCAGTTCTTC
>.|TRBV28|TRBD2|TRBJ2-3
CASSSYSGRAGDTQYF
TGTGCCAGCAGTTCTTATAGCGGGAGGGCCGGAGATACGCAGTATTTT
>.|TRBV28|TRBD1|TRBJ1-1
CASTLDRGVGSTEAFF
TGTGCCAGCACTTTGGACAGGGGGGTTGGGTCCACTGAAGCTTTCTTT
>.|TRBV5-1|.|TRBJ2-2
CASMQTFNTGELFF
TGCGCCAGCATGCAGACCTTCAACACCGGGGAGCTGTTTTTT
>.|TRBV4-1|.|TRBJ1-5
CASSPWDGGNQPQHF
TGCGCCAGCAGCCCCTGGGACGGAGGCAATCAGCCCCAGCATTTT
>.|TRBV7-9|TRBD2|TRBJ2-1
CASSPRAGGPEDEQFF
TGTGCCAGCAGCCCTAGAGCGGGAGGGCCAGAGGATGAGCAGTTCTTC
>once|TRBV15|TRBD2|TRBJ2-5
CATSRGRGATETQYF
TGTGCCACCAGCAGAGGGCGGGGGGCGACGGAGACCCAGTACTTC
>once|TRBV29-1|TRBD2|TRBJ2-7
CSFLTSGFYEQYF
TGCAGCTTCCTGACTAGCGGGTTTTACGAGCAGTACTTC
>.|TRBV28|.|TRBJ2-7
CASSYRVSSWTYEQYF
TGTGCCAGCAGTTATCGCGTGAGTAGCTGGACCTACGAGCAGTACTTC
>.|TRBV27|TRBD2|TRBJ2-1
CASSFGSGRRNEQFF
TGTGCCAGCAGTTTCGGTAGCGGGAGGAGGAATGAGCAGTTCTTC
>.|TRBV27|.|TRBJ1-1
CASSWGGRATEAFF
TGTGCCAGCAGTTGGGGGGGACGGGCCACTGAAGCTTTCTTT
>.|TRBV29-1|.|TRBJ1-3
CSVVGSGNTIYF
TGCAGCGTTGTTGGGTCTGGAAACACCATATATTTT
>once|TRBV6-6|TRBD1|TRBJ2-5
CASRGTDQETQYF
TGTGCCAGCAGGGGGACAGACCAAGAGACCCAGTACTTC
>.|TRBV28|.|TRBJ1-1
CASSLGQTNTEAFF
TGTGCCAGCAGTTTGGGGCAGACTAACACTGAAGCTTTCTTT
>.|TRBV29-1|.|TRBJ1-3
CSAALNSGNTIYF
TGCAGCGCCGCTCTCAACTCTGGAAACACCATATATTTT
>.|TRBV5-8|.|TRBJ2-1
CASSFEGSSYNEQFF
TGTGCCAGCAGCTTTGAGGGATCCTCCTACAATGAGCAGTTCTTC
>.|TRBV9|.|TRBJ2-7
CASSVGLGNYEQYF
TGTGCCAGCAGCGTAGGACTAGGAAACTACGAGCAGTACTTC
>.|TRBV11-2|.|TRBJ2-7
CASTPIATTAFYEQYF
TGTGCCAGCACCCCGATCGCAACGACTGCCTTCTACGAGCAGTACTTC
>once|TRBV6-5|.|TRBJ2-1
CASRAGSYNEQFF
TGTGCCAGCCGGGCGGGGAGCTACAATGAGCAGTTCTTC
>.|TRBV7-8|.|TRBJ1-4
CASSLTTGWTNEKLFF
TGTGCCAGCAGCTTAACCACAGGGTGGACTAATGAAAAACTGTTTTTT
>.|TRBV15|.|TRBJ2-5
CATSTEGFQETQYF
TGTGCCACCAGCACAGAGGGGTTTCAAGAGACCCAGTACTTC
>once|TRBV10-3|TRBD1|TRBJ2-3
CAISESSGTGADTQYF
TGTGCCATCAGTGAGTCATCAGGGACAGGGGCAGATACGCAGTATTTT
>few|TRBV5-1|.|TRBJ2-7
CASSLERAYEQYF
TGCGCCAGCAGCTTGGAACGGGCCTACGAGCAGTACTTC